This T cell receptor (beta chain) is drawn from a study of response to subunit inactivated influenza vaccine (dated by TCRdb to the late 2010s). A note on the overall study: Deep quantitative profiling of the T cell receptor repertoire was used in the study to follow responses to a trivalent subunit inactivated influenza vaccine. What the authors observed across the whole study: It was suggested by the authors that each seasonal influenza vaccination may recruit only a limited number of new T cells.

Notes on this clonotype: It lacks a known antigen. No clone much larger than this one lies a single base away; base qualities are absent.

The library was obtained by RT-PCR. Sequencer: Illumina HiSeq 2500. TCRdb handled the public reads itself, with Q25 trimming in fastp and clone calling in MiXCR, and kept productive beta chains. CDR3 protein duplicates are merged, each entry listing the most common genes and DNA. The table for this sample lists approximately 730,000 distinct CDR3 sequences; 11% to 15% of them were counted only once. 6.5% to 8.5% of the sample is in the top ten clones. The CDR1 and CDR2 encoded by the germline V gene (reference sequence) are LNHNV and YYDKDF. The junction carries 13 bases between V and J, which are trimmed by 3 bases and 4 bases respectively. The CDR3 contains 14 residues, cysteine and phenylalanine counted. CDR3 DNA is the only sequence kept; it has 42 bases, read in frame from the first base.

This receptor chain uses TRBV15 and TRBJ2-7; a weak D assignment points to TRBD2 (5 bases agree). The receptor comes from a man in his fifties who received an inactivated influenza vaccine. Donor details come from another sample of the same person, matched by shared clones. The starting material was PBMCs from blood, obtained approximately 15 days before vaccination. The DNA sequence is given as TGTGCCACCAGCAGTGGGGAGCCCGGGTACGAGCAGTACTTC. Translated, this gives CATSSGEPGYEQYF. When the CDR3 is completed using the reference TRBV15 and TRBJ2-7 genes on either side, the full variable domain is DAMVIQNPRYQVTQFGKPVTLSCSQTLNHNVMYWYQQKSSQAPKLLFHYYDKDFNNEADTPDNFQSRRPNTSFCFLDIRSPGLGDTAMYLCATSSGEPGYEQYFGPGTRLTVT.